These 8 T cell receptor beta chains were all obtained from the same sample, sequenced in a study of blood T cell repertoires in COVID-19. This table comes from immunoSEQ multiplex PCR, and its TCRdb copy is limited to in-frame clones, with some not included. The sample records roughly 330,000 clones, about 87% being singletons. The specimen sequenced was PBMCs or T cells enriched from blood (not recorded which). Receptor source: a woman aged 25-40 years who had recovered from COVID-19.

V usage is TRBV6-5 and J usage is TRBJ1-2, with D possibly being TRBD1 (6 bases). Germline CDR1 MNHEY, CDR2 SVGAGI. This CDR3 contains 12 residues. Trimming took 4 bases from V and 8 from J, leaving 11 bases between them. The CDR3 region is CASSSTGYGYTF. As DNA, the CDR3 is TGTGCCAGCAGTTCCACAGGGTACGGCTACACCTTC.

The CDR3 loop reads CASSAGPGLEKLFF. In DNA, the CDR3 is TGTGCCAGCAGCGCGGGCCCCGGACTTGAAAAACTGTTTTTT. The J gene is TRBJ1-4, the V gene TRBV5-4; the D is unclear. The CDR3 runs 14 residues. With 4 bases removed from V and 7 bases from J, the gap between germline ends came to 14 bases. The germline CDR1 and CDR2 sequences are SGHNT and YYREEE (reference sequence).

The chain is built from TRBV5-1 and TRBJ1-3; 11 bases align to TRBD1. V was pared by 4 bases and J by 0 bases, with 12 bases of the junction left unmatched. Germline-derived CDR1 and CDR2 are SGHRS and YFSETQ. This CDR3 has 19 residues. This CDR3 is CASSLTGTGGTLSGNTIYF. The CDR3 DNA follows: TGCGCCAGCAGCCTTACCGGGACAGGGGGAACACTCTCTGGAAACACCATATATTTT.

This sequence joins TRBV10-3 and TRBJ1-5, with TRBD1 as a possible D gene (5 bases). V was shortened by 8 bases and J by 7 bases, with 18 bases between the two germline ends. The germline gives CDR1 ENHRY, CDR2 SYGVKD. This CDR3 has 14 residues. Here the CDR3 reads CAISDGGSYQPQHF. DNA of the CDR3: TGTGCCATCTCTGACGGGGGGTCCTACCAGCCCCAGCATTTT.

The V gene is TRBV6-5, the J gene TRBJ2-4; possible D gene TRBD2, 5 bases. The CDR3 runs to 16 residues. The germline CDR1 and CDR2 sequences are MNHEY and SVGAGI. The V and J ends lost 4 bases and 2 bases respectively, with 15 bases between them. CDR3 nucleotides: TGTGCCAGCAGTTCCCCCCCGGGAACCACCAAAAACATTCAGTACTTC. It codes for CASSSPPGTTKNIQYF.

This clone was found once. V usage is TRBV11-2 and J usage is TRBJ2-7, with 9 bases fitting TRBD1. Germline V gene sequence: CDR1 SGHAT, CDR2 FQNNGV. This CDR3 is built from 15 residues. V shed 5 bases and J 6 bases; nucleotides not matched to a gene: 11. CDR3 DNA: TGTGCCAGCAGCGTCCGGGACAGGGTATTTGCCGAGCAGTACTTC. This codes for CASSVRDRVFAEQYF.

The gene calls are TRBV5-1 and TRBJ1-1; a weak D match, TRBD1 (6 bases). This CDR3 spans 15 amino acids. Trimming stripped 2 bases from V and 4 bases from J, with 15 bases between. The germline V gene encodes CDR1 SGHRS and CDR2 YFSETQ. The CDR3 region has the DNA TGCGCCAGCAGCTTACCGACAGGAGGCGGCACTGAAGCTTTCTTT. Residues: CASSLPTGGGTEAFF. Combining the CDR3 with reference TRBV5-1 and TRBJ1-1 gives the whole variable domain KAGVTQTPRYLIKTRGQQVTLSCSPISGHRSVSWYQQTPGQGLQFLFEYFSETQRNKGNFPGRFSGRQFSNSRSEMNVSTLELGDSALYLCASSLPTGGGTEAFFGQGTRLTVV.

The V gene is TRBV10-3, the J gene TRBJ1-6; 7 nucleotides match TRBD1. Germline V gene sequence: CDR1 ENHRY, CDR2 SYGVKD. Trimming took 7 bases from V and 6 from J; bases not matched to a gene: 3. The CDR3 has 13 amino acids. The DNA for the CDR3 is TGTGCCATCAAGGCAGGGGGTAATTCACCCCTCCACTTT. It yields the protein CAIKAGGNSPLHF.